This TCR beta chain came from a study of radiation and T cells in renal cell carcinoma. Notes on the study in general: In blood, top tumor clones expanded by 2 weeks, shrinking by 4.

Repertoires were generated with immunoSEQ multiplex PCR, while TCRdb's copy carries only in-frame clones and drops some. The sample records some 120,000 clones, approximately 80% being singletons. Time point specified: baseline pretreatment blood. The treatment: 15 Gy SBRT to primary tumor, nephrectomy 4 weeks later. After SBRT, blood was collected at 2 and 4 weeks, plus baseline. V was pared by 3 bases and J by 5 bases, with 14 bases between. The V gene's germline CDR1 is ENHRY and CDR2 SYGVKD. The CDR3 length is 15 residues. In its sample, this clone was seen a few times. Its specificity is unknown. The chain couples TRBV10-3 to TRBJ1-5; D perhaps matches TRBD1 (5 bases). The sequence came from a woman in her sixties or seventies with renal cell carcinoma. The sequencing used blood, collected from a patient whose treatment included radiotherapy and nephrectomy. CDR3 DNA sequence: TGTGCCATCAGTGAACTAGGGCAGGGCGATCAGCCCCAGCATTTT. Protein sequence: CAISELGQGDQPQHF.